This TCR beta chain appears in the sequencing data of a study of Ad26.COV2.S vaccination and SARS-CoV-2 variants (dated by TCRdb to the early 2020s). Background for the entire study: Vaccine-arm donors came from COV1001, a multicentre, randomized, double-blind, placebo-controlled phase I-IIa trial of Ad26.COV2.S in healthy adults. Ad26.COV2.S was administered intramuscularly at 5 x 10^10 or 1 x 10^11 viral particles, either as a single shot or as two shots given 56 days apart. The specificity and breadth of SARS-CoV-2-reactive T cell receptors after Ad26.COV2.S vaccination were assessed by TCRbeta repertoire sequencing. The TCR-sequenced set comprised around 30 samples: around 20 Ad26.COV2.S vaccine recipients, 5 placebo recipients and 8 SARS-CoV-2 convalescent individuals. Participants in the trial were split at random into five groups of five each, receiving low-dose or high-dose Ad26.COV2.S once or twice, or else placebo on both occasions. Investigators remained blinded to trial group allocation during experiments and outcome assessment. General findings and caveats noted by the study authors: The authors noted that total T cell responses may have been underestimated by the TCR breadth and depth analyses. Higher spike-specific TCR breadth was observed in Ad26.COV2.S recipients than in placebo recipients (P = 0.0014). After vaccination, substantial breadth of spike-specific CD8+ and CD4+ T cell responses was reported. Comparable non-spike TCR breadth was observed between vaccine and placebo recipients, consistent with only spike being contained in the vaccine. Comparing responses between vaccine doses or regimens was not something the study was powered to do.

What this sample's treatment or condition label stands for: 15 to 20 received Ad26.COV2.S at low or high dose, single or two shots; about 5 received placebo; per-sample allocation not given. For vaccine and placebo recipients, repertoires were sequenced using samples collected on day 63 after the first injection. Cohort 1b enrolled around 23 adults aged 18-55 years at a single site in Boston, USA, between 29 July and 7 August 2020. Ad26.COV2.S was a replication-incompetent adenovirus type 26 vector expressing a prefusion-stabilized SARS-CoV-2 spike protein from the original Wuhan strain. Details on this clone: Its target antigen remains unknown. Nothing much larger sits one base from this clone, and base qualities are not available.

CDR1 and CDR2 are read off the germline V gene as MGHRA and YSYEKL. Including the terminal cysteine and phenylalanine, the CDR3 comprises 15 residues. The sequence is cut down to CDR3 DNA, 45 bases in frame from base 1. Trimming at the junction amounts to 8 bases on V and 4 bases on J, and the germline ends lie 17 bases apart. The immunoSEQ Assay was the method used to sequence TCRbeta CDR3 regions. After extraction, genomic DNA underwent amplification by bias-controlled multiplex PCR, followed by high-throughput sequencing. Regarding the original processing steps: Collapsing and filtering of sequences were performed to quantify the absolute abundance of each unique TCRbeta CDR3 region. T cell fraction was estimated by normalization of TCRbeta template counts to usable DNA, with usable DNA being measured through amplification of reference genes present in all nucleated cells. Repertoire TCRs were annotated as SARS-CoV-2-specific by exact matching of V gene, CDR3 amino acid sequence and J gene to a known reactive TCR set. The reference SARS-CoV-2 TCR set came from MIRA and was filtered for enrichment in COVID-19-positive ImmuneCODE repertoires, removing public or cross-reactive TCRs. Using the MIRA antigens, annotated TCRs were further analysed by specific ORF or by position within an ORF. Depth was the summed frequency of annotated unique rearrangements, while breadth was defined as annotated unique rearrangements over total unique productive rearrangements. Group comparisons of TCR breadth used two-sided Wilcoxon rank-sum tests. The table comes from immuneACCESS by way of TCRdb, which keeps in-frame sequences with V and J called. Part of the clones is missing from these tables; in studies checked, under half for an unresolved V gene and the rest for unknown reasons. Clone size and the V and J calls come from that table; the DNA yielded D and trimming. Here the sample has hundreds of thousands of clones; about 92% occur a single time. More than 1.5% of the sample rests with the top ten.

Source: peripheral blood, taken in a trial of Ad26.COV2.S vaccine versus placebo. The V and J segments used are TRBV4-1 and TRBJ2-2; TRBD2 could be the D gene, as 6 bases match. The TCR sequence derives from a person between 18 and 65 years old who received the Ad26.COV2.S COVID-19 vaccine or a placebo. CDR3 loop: CASGAGRGGTGELFF. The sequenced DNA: TGCGCCAGCGGAGCGGGCCGCGGCGGCACCGGGGAGCTGTTTTTT.